The rows below give T cell receptor beta chains drawn from one sample of a study of control samples from healthy donors and cancer patients. Using immunoSEQ multiplex PCR, the repertoire was profiled, and TCRdb retains in-frame clones only, with some absent. The table records some 200,000 clones, roughly 94% of them present only once. The sequencing sample was made of blood. The receptors come from a man aged 50-60 years in good health. CDR3s include the opening cysteine and the closing phenylalanine or tryptophan. A D gene is named only where the DNA matches it firmly. Some rows mark clone size as missing; the rest say once, few, many or name a class of expanded clone.

V gene	clone size	J gene	D gene	CDR3 protein	CDR3 DNA
TRBV27	-	TRBJ2-7	-	CASSLGRSYEQYF	TGTGCCAGCAGTTTAGGACGGAGCTACGAGCAGTACTTC
TRBV28	-	TRBJ1-6	-	CASSGQYNSPLHF	TGTGCCAGCAGTGGGCAGTATAATTCACCCCTCCACTTT
TRBV2	-	TRBJ1-5	-	CASSEATGNQPQHF	TGTGCCAGCAGTGAAGCCACTGGCAATCAGCCCCAGCATTTT
TRBV19	once	TRBJ1-1	-	CATQRGVYTEAFF	TGTGCCACCCAAAGGGGGGTGTACACTGAAGCTTTCTTT
TRBV29-1	-	TRBJ1-1	-	CSVDGLGNTEAFF	TGCAGCGTGGATGGACTGGGAAACACTGAAGCTTTCTTT
TRBV19	-	TRBJ1-6	-	CASSIGTYSSYNSPLHF	TGTGCCAGTAGTATTGGGACATACAGCTCCTATAATTCACCCCTCCACTTT
TRBV11-3	-	TRBJ2-5	-	CASSPSEGEETQYF	TGTGCCAGCAGCCCTTCTGAAGGGGAGGAGACCCAGTACTTC
TRBV5-4	-	TRBJ2-1	-	CASGLVPSSYNEQFF	TGTGCCAGCGGACTCGTCCCGTCCTCCTACAATGAGCAGTTCTTC
TRBV7-9	once	TRBJ1-5	-	CASSLVWGADNQPQHF	TGTGCCAGCAGCTTAGTGTGGGGGGCCGACAATCAGCCCCAGCATTTT
TRBV24-1	-	TRBJ1-4	TRBD1	CATSEPGAGGKLFF	TGTGCCACCAGTGAGCCCGGTGCAGGGGGAAAACTGTTTTTT
TRBV19	-	TRBJ1-2	TRBD1	CASSPYPGTGIAGRAYGYTF	TGTGCCAGTAGTCCCTACCCCGGGACAGGGATAGCAGGTCGAGCTTATGGCTACACCTTC
TRBV7-2	-	TRBJ1-1	-	CASSFLGVNTEAFF	TGTGCCAGCAGCTTCCTGGGGGTGAACACTGAAGCTTTCTTT
TRBV19	few	TRBJ1-5	-	CASTTRQGSQPQHF	TGTGCCAGTACCACCCGTCAGGGAAGTCAGCCCCAGCATTTT
TRBV6-1	-	TRBJ1-3	-	CASSERARTSGNTIYF	TGTGCCAGCAGTGAAAGGGCTAGGACCTCTGGAAACACCATATATTTT
TRBV11-2	-	TRBJ1-5	TRBD1	CASSQGTVGDQPQHF	TGTGCCAGCAGCCAAGGGACAGTAGGAGACCAGCCCCAGCATTTT
TRBV25-1	-	TRBJ1-4	TRBD1	CASSTGTGTEKLFF	TGTGCCAGCAGTACCGGGACAGGGACTGAAAAACTGTTTTTT
TRBV27	once	TRBJ1-1	-	CASTARGGSEAFF	TGTGCCAGCACAGCGAGAGGGGGGTCTGAAGCTTTCTTT
TRBV7-8	-	TRBJ2-1	-	CASLRTGGTSGGYNEQFF	TGTGCCAGTTTGAGGACAGGGGGCACTAGCGGGGGGTACAATGAGCAGTTCTTC
TRBV3-1/TRBV3-2	-	TRBJ1-6	TRBD1	CASSPRQVRDRSPLRF	TGTGCCAGCAGCCCCAGACAGGTTCGGGACAGATCACCCCTCCGCTTT
TRBV6-5	-	TRBJ1-1	-	CASSRNSNTEAFF	TGTGCCAGCAGCCGGAACTCGAACACTGAAGCTTTCTTT
TRBV15	-	TRBJ1-2	-	CATSTPGRQNYGYTF	TGTGCCACCAGCACCCCCGGGCGGCAAAACTATGGCTACACCTTC
TRBV29-1	few	TRBJ1-1	-	CRVDQGTRTEAFF	TGCAGGGTAGACCAGGGGACGAGGACTGAAGCTTTCTTT
TRBV9	-	TRBJ2-1	-	CASSLYNEQFF	TGTGCCAGCAGCTTATACAATGAGCAGTTCTTC
TRBV19	-	TRBJ1-6	-	CASSGATNSPLHF	TGTGCCAGTAGTGGGGCGACTAATTCACCCCTCCACTTT
TRBV28	-	TRBJ1-6	-	CASSLSAGANSPLHF	TGTGCCAGCAGTTTAAGTGCAGGGGCCAATTCACCCCTCCACTTT
TRBV5-1	-	TRBJ1-1	-	CASSARPGGETEAFF	TGCGCCAGCAGCGCTAGGCCGGGTGGGGAGACTGAAGCTTTCTTT
TRBV20-1	-	TRBJ1-3	-	CSARRTDTIYF	TGCAGTGCTAGGCGGACAGACACCATATATTTT
TRBV5-1	-	TRBJ1-1	-	CASSLERVNTEAFF	TGCGCCAGCAGCTTGGAGAGGGTGAACACTGAAGCTTTCTTT
TRBV27	-	TRBJ2-3	TRBD1	CASSLQGALASDTQYF	TGTGCCAGCAGTTTACAGGGGGCCCTCGCGTCTGATACGCAGTATTTT
TRBV24-1	once	TRBJ1-2	TRBD1	CATSDTRTGGVYGYTF	TGTGCCACCAGTGATACTCGGACAGGAGGGGTGTATGGCTACACCTTC
TRBV5-1	-	TRBJ2-2	-	CASSLDSSTGELFF	TGCGCCAGCAGCTTGGACTCGTCCACCGGGGAGCTGTTTTTT
TRBV24-1	-	TRBJ1-2	TRBD1	CATSDQDRNYGYTF	TGTGCCACCAGTGACCAGGACAGGAACTATGGCTACACCTTC
TRBV4-2	-	TRBJ2-7	TRBD2	CASSQVGSSGGAYEQYF	TGTGCCAGCAGCCAAGTTGGGAGTAGCGGGGGGGCCTACGAGCAGTACTTC
TRBV9	-	TRBJ1-1	TRBD1	CASSQTGGPPGF	TGTGCCAGCAGCCAAACAGGGGGCCCCCCGGGCTTT
TRBV4-1	-	TRBJ1-1	TRBD1	CASSPQGANTEAFF	TGCGCCAGCAGCCCACAGGGGGCGAACACTGAAGCTTTCTTT
TRBV5-1	-	TRBJ2-3	TRBD1	CASVQGDTSTDTQYF	TGCGCCAGCGTCCAGGGGGATACTAGCACAGATACGCAGTATTTT
TRBV6-2/TRBV6-3	-	TRBJ1-5	-	CASSRLQTLGYNQPQHF	TGTGCCAGCAGCCGACTTCAGACTCTTGGATACAATCAGCCCCAGCATTTT
TRBV14	-	TRBJ1-6	TRBD1	CASSQETGNPYNSPLHF	TGTGCCAGCAGCCAAGAGACAGGGAACCCCTATAATTCACCCCTCCACTTT
TRBV9	-	TRBJ1-2	-	CASSVWTYGYTF	TGTGCCAGCAGCGTATGGACCTATGGCTACACCTTC
TRBV28	-	TRBJ1-5	-	CASSFPHQPQHF	TGTGCCAGCAGTTTCCCCCATCAGCCCCAGCATTTT
TRBV5-1	-	TRBJ2-7	-	CASSYSSGGYEQYF	TGCGCCAGCAGCTATTCCAGCGGAGGCTACGAGCAGTACTTC
TRBV18	-	TRBJ1-5	-	CASSPLSNQPQHF	TGTGCCAGCTCACCACTAAGCAATCAGCCCCAGCATTTT
TRBV9	-	TRBJ2-3	-	CASSPSLGLVTDTQYF	TGTGCCAGCAGCCCCAGTCTTGGGCTCGTCACAGATACGCAGTATTTT
TRBV7-6	-	TRBJ2-3	-	CASSLNIDRLSTDTQYF	TGTGCCAGCAGCCTGAACATCGACAGGCTTAGCACAGATACGCAGTATTTT
TRBV30	once	TRBJ1-1	-	CAWKRQGNTEAFF	TGTGCCTGGAAACGGCAGGGGAACACTGAAGCTTTCTTT
TRBV3-1/TRBV3-2	-	TRBJ2-3	-	CASSQGTGFHGDTQYF	TGTGCCAGCAGCCAAGGCACAGGGTTCCATGGTGATACGCAGTATTTT
TRBV5-1	once	TRBJ1-2	-	CASSLNNDGYTF	TGCGCCAGCAGCTTGAACAACGATGGCTACACCTTC
TRBV7-9	-	TRBJ1-2	-	CASSRLYGYTF	TGTGCCAGCAGCCGATTATACGGCTACACCTTC